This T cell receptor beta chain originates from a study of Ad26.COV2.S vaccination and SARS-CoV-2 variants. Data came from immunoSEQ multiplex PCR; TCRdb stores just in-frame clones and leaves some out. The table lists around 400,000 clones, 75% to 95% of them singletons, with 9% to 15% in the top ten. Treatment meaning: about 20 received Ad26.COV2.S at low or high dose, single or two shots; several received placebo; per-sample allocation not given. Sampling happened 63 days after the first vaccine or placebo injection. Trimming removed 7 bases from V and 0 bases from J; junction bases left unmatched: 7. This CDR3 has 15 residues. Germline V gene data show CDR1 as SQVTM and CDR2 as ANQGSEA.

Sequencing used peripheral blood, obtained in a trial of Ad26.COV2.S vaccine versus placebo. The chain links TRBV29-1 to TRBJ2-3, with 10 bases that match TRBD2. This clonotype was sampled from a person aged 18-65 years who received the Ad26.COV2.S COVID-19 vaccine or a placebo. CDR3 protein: CSAAGTSDSTDTQYF. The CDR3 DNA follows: TGCAGCGCTGCCGGGACTAGCGATAGCACAGATACGCAGTATTTT.